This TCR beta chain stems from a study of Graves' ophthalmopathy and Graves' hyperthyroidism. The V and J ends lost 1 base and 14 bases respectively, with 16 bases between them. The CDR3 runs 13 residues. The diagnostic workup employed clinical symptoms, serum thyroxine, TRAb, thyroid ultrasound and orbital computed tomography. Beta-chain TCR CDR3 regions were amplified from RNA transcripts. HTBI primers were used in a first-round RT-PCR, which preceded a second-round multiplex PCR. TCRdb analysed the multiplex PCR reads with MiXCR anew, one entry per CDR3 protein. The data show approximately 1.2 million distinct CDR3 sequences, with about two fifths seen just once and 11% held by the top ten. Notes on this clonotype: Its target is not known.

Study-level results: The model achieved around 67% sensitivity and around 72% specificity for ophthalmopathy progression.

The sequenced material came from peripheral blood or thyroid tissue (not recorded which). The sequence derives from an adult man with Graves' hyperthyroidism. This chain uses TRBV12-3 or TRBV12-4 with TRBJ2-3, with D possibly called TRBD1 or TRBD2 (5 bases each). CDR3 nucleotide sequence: TGTGCCAGCAGTTTAGGTGTAGGGGCTAGCTGGTATTTT. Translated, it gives CASSLGVGASWYF.